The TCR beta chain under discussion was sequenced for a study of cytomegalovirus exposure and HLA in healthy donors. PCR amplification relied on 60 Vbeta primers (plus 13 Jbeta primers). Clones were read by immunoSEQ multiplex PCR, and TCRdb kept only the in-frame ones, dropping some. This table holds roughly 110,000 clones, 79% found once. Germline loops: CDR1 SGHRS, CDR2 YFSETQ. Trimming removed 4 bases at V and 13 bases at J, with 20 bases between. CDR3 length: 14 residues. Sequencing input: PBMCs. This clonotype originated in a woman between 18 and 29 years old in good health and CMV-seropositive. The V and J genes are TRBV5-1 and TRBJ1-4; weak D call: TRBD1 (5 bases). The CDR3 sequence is CASSTGPEGVRLFF. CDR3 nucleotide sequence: TGCGCCAGCAGCACCGGACCGGAAGGGGTGAGACTGTTTTTT.